The clone carrying this T cell receptor beta chain was counted at least ten times. Its target is not known. Total RNA was extracted at no less than 6 micrograms per sample. V lost 4 bases to trimming and J lost 8 bases, with 7 bases between them. The length of the CDR3 is 11 residues. Germline V lookup: CDR1 SGDLS, CDR2 YYNGEE. For the second PCR, which ran for 7 to 11 cycles, a sample-barcoded 5' primer and a J-beta primer mix were used. Every cDNA molecule bore a tag from a template-switch adaptor containing 12 random nucleotides. MiXCR, applied by TCRdb to the 5' RACE reads, yields one record per CDR3 protein. The sample records about 640,000 distinct CDR3 sequences, roughly 30% being singletons. The data belong to a study of blood T cells in healthy people across ages. Findings of the study overall: TCR beta diversity correlated strongly with naive T cell percentage. Estimated diversity across one million T cells was deemed an underestimate.

The chain carries TRBV9 and TRBJ2-4; D may match TRBD1 or TRBD2 (5 bases each). This sequence was found in a woman older than 75 in good health. Sequencing was done on a sample of blood. CDR3 coding DNA: TGTGCCAGCAGCCTGGGGGACATTCAGTACTTC. Its protein is CASSLGDIQYF.